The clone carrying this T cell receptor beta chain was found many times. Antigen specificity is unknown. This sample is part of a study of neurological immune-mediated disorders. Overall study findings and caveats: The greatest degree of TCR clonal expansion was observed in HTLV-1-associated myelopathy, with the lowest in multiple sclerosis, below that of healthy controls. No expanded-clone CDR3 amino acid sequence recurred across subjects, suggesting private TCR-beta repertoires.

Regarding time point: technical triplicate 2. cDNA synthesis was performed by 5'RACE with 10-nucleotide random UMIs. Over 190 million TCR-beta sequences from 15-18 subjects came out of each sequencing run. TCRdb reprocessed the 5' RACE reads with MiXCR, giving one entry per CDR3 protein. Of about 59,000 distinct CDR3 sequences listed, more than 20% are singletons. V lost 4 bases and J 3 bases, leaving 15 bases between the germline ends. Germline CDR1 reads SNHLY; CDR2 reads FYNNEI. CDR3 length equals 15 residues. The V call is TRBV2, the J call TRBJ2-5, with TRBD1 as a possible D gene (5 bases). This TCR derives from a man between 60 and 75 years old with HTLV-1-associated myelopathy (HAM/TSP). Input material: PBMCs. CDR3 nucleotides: TGTGCCAGCAGTGCCTTCCTTGGGGCAAAAGAGACCCAGTACTTC. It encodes CASSAFLGAKETQYF. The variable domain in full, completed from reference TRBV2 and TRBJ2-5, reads EPEVTQTPSHQVTQMGQEVILRCVPISNHLYFYWYRQILGQKVEFLVSFYNNEISEKSEIFDDQFSVERPDGSNFTLKIRSTKLEDSAMYFCASSAFLGAKETQYFGPGTRLLVL.